These 10 T cell receptor beta chains came from one sample sequenced in a study of blood T cell repertoires in COVID-19 (TCRdb year 2020). Library creation used the immunoSEQ multiplex PCR assay. The table comes from immuneACCESS by way of TCRdb, which keeps in-frame sequences with V and J called. Part of the clones is missing from these tables; in studies checked, under half for an unresolved V gene and the rest for unknown reasons. This sample holds around 250,000 clones; around 86% were observed only once. The ten largest account for roughly a sixth of the sample. The source material was PBMCs or T cells enriched from blood (not recorded which). The receptors come from a man aged 18 to 29 who had recovered from COVID-19.

This clone was found many times. The chain uses TRBV5-4 and TRBJ2-7; no firm D call. Per germline, CDR1 SGHNT and CDR2 YYREEE (reference sequence). Trimming removed 9 bases from V and 3 bases from J, with 4 bases in between. This CDR3 spans 9 amino acids. The chain's CDR3 is CATLYEQYF. CDR3 in DNA: TGTGCCACCCTCTACGAGCAGTACTTC.

This sequence joins TRBV5-5 and TRBJ2-2; possibly TRBD1 for D (6 bases). Deletions cut 3 bases from V and 6 bases from J, with 15 bases between. The length of the CDR3 is 15 residues. Germline V gene sequence: CDR1 SGHKS, CDR2 YYEKEE (reference sequence). CDR3 sequence (DNA): TGTGCCAGCAGCTGGACAGTGGGGTTGGCCGGGGAGCTGTTTTTT. This encodes CASSWTVGLAGELFF.

V is TRBV5-1 and J is TRBJ1-3; a possible D gene is TRBD1 (5 bases). CDR3 length equals 15 residues. Looked up from germline, CDR1 is SGHRS and CDR2 is YFSETQ. Between the trimmed V and J ends, which lost 2 bases and 0 bases, there was a span of 9 bases. Here the CDR3 DNA reads TGCGCCAGCAGCTTTGACAGCCCCTCTGGAAACACCATATATTTT. Translated, it gives CASSFDSPSGNTIYF.

This clone occurred once. V is TRBV24-1 and J is TRBJ2-1; D might be TRBD1 (6 bases). CDR1 KGHDR and CDR2 SFDVKD come from the germline V gene. The CDR3 length is 13 residues. V shed 4 bases and J shed 9 bases, with 12 bases lying between them. The CDR3 loop reads CATSDPRGSEQFF. The CDR3 DNA reads TGTGCCACCAGTGACCCGAGGGGGAGTGAGCAGTTCTTC.

The rearrangement links TRBV28 to TRBJ1-6; D is unclear. Germline loops: CDR1 MDHEN, CDR2 SYDVKM. CDR3 size: 17 residues. V was trimmed by 5 bases and J by 6 bases, leaving 20 bases between them. CDR3 DNA sequence: TGTGCCAGCAGTATTTACACTACCGGGATGTTTAATTCACCCCTCCACTTT. It is translated as CASSIYTTGMFNSPLHF.

V usage is TRBV7-8 and J usage is TRBJ2-5, with D maybe TRBD2 (5 bases). There are 14 residues in the CDR3. The V gene's germline CDR1 is SGHVS and CDR2 FQNEAQ. V was shortened by 0 bases and J by 5 bases, with 10 bases between the two germline ends. The CDR3 region is CASSLAIRGETQYF. Written as DNA, the CDR3 is TGTGCCAGCAGCTTAGCGATAAGAGGGGAGACCCAGTACTTC.

The V call is TRBV24-1, the J call TRBJ2-2; 9 bases are shared with TRBD2. Germline V lookup: CDR1 KGHDR, CDR2 SFDVKD. The CDR3 totals 19 residues. V was clipped by 7 bases and J by 4 bases; unmatched bases: 18. The CDR3 nucleotides read TGTGCCACCAGAGGATGGGGCGGGAGGGCCGACCCCACCACCGGGGAGCTGTTTTTT. Residues: CATRGWGGRADPTTGELFF.

The gene calls are TRBV11-3 and TRBJ1-6; the D is unclear. CDR3 length equals 15 residues. Trimming stripped 5 bases from V and 3 bases from J, with 11 bases between. Germline V CDR1 and CDR2: SGHNT, YENEEA. This chain's CDR3 is CASSPRGDYNSPLHF. In DNA form, the CDR3 reads TGTGCCAGCAGCCCCCGCGGCGACTATAATTCACCCCTCCACTTT.

The chain couples TRBV3-1 (or the pseudogene TRBV3-2) to TRBJ2-5; TRBD2 matches 11 bases. CDR1 is LGHDT, CDR2 YNNKEL, per germline (reference sequence). V trimming: 4 bases; J trimming: 1 base; junction bases outside the gene matches: 2. The CDR3 extends over 15 amino acids. CDR3 region: CASSPSGGTQETQYF. The CDR3 DNA sequence: TGTGCCAGCAGCCCTAGCGGGGGGACCCAAGAGACCCAGTACTTC.

Details on this clone: This sample also contains other DNA sequences that code for the same CDR3. The chain uses TRBV18 and TRBJ2-1; 9 nucleotides line up with TRBD2. Germline CDR1 KGHSH, CDR2 LQKENI. The CDR3 has 14 amino acids. V dropped 2 bases and J dropped 4; count of bases not matched to a gene: 0. CDR3 nucleotide sequence: TGTGCCAGCTCACCAGCGGGAGGGTACAATGAGCAGTTCTTC. This gives the protein CASSPAGGYNEQFF.